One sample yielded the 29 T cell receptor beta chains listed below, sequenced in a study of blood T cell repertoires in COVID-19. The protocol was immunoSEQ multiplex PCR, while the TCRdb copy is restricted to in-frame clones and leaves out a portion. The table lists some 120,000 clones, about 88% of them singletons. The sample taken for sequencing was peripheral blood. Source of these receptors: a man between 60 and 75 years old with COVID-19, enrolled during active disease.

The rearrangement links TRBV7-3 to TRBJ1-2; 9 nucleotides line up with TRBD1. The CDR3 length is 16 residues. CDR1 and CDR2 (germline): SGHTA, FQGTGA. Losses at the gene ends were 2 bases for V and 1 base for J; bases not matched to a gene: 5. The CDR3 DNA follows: TGTGCCAGCAGCTTAGGCGGGACAGGGAGTAACTATGGCTACACCTTC. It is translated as CASSLGGTGSNYGYTF.

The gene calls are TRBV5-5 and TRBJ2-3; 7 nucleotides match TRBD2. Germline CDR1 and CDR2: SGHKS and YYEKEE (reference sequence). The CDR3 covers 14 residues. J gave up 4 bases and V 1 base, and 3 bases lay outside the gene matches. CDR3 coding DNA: TGTGCCAGCAGCTTGAGCGGGATGGCAGATACGCAGTATTTT. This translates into CASSLSGMADTQYF.

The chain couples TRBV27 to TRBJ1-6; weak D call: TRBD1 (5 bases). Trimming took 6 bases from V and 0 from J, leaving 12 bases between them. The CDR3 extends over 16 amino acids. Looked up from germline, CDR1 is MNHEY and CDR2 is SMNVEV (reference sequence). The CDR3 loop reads CASRWGHSSYNSPLHF. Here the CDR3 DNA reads TGTGCCAGCAGGTGGGGCCACAGCTCCTATAATTCACCCCTCCACTTT.

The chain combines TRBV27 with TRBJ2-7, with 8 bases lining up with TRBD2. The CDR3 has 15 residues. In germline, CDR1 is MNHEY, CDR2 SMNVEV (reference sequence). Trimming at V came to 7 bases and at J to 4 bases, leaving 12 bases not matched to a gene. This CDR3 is CASTEGAGEPYEQYF. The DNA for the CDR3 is TGTGCCAGCACCGAGGGAGCGGGAGAACCTTACGAGCAGTACTTC.

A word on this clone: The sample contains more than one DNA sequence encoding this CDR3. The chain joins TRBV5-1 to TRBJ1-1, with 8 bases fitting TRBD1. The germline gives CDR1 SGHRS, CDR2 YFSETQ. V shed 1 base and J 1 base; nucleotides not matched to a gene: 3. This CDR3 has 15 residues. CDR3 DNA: TGCGCCAGCAGCTTGACAGGGGGAGAGAACACTGAAGCTTTCTTT. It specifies CASSLTGGENTEAFF.

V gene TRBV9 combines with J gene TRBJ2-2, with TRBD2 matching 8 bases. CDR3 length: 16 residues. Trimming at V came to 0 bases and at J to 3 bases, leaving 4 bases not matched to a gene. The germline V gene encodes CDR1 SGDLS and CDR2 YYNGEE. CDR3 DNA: TGTGCCAGCAGCGTAGGACAGCGGGAGTACACCGGGGAGCTGTTTTTT. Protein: CASSVGQREYTGELFF.

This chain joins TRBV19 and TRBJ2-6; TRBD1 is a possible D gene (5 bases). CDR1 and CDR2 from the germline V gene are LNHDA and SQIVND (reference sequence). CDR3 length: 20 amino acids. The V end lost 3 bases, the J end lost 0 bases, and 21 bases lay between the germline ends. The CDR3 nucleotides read TGTGCCAGTAGTATTAGTATGTGGGGCAGAACAAACTCTGGGGCCAACGTCCTGACTTTC. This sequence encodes CASSISMWGRTNSGANVLTF.

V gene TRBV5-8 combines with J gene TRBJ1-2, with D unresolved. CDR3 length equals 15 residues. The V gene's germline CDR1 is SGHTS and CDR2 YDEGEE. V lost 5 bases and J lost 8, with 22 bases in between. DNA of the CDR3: TGTGCCAGCAGTTCACCTGGGCCCTATCCGGAAGGCTACACCTTC. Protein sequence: CASSSPGPYPEGYTF. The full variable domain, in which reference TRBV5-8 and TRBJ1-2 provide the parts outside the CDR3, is EAGVTQSPTHLIKTRGQQATLRCSPISGHTSVYWYQQALGLGLQFLLWYDEGEERNRGNFPPRFSGRQFPNYSSELNVNALELEDSALYLCASSSPGPYPEGYTFGSGTRLTVV.

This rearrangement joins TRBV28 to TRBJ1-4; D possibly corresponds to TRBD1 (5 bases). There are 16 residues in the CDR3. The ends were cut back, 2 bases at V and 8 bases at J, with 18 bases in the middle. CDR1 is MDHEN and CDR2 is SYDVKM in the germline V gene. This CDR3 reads CASSLGKVGGREKLFF. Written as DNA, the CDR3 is TGTGCCAGCAGTTTAGGGAAAGTGGGGGGTAGGGAAAAACTGTTTTTT.

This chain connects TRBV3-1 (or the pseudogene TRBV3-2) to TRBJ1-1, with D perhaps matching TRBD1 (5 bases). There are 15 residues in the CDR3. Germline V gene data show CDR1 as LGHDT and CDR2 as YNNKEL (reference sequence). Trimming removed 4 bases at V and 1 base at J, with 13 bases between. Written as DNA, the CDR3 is TGTGCCAGCAGCCGATTGGGCAGGGAGAACACTGAAGCTTTCTTT. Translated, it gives CASSRLGRENTEAFF.

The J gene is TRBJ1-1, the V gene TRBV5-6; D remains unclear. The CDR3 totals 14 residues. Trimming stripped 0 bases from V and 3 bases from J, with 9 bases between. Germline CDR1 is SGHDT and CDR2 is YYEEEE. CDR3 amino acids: CASSLGQMYTEAFF. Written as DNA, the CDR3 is TGTGCCAGCAGCTTGGGTCAGATGTACACTGAAGCTTTCTTT.

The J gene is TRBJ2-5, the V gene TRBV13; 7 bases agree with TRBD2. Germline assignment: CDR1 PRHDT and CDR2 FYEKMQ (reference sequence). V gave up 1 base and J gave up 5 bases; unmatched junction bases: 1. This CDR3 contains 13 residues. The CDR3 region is CASSLVGGETQYF. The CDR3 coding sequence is TGTGCCAGCAGCTTAGTGGGGGGGGAGACCCAGTACTTC. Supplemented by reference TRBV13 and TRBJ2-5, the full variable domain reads AAGVIQSPRHLIKEKRETATLKCYPIPRHDTVYWYQQGPGQDPQFLISFYEKMQSDKGSIPDRFSAQQFSDYHSELNMSSLELGDSALYFCASSLVGGETQYFGPGTRLLVL.

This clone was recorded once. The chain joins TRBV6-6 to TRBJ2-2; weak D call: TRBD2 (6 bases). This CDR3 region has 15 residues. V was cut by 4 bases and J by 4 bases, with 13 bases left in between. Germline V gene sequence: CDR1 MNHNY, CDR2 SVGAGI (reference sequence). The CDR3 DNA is TGTGCCAGCAGTTGGGGCGGGATGGTCACCGGGGAGCTGTTTTTT. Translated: CASSWGGMVTGELFF.

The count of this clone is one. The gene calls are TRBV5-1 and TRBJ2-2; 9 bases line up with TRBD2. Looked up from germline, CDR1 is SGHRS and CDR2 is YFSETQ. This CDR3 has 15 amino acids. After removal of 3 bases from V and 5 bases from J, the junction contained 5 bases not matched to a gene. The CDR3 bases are TGCGCCAGCAGCTATAGCGGGAGCTGGACCGGGGAGCTGTTTTTT. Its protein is CASSYSGSWTGELFF. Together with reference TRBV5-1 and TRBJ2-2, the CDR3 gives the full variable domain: KAGVTQTPRYLIKTRGQQVTLSCSPISGHRSVSWYQQTPGQGLQFLFEYFSETQRNKGNFPGRFSGRQFSNSRSEMNVSTLELGDSALYLCASSYSGSWTGELFFGEGSRLTVL.

DNA for the CDR3: TGTGCCAGCAGTGAAGGGACAGGGGTTCGTGGCTACACCTTC. Translated: CASSEGTGVRGYTF. V is TRBV2 and J is TRBJ1-2; 9 bases are a match to TRBD1. J was trimmed by 7 bases and V by 1 base; bases with no gene match: 4. The CDR3 has 14 amino acids. CDR1 and CDR2 (germline): SNHLY, FYNNEI.

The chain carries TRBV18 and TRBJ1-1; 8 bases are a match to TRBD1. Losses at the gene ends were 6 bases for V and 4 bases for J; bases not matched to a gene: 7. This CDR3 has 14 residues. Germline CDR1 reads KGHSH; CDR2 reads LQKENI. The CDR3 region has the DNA TGTGCCAGCTCGCCAACCACAGGGGGCACTGAAGCTTTCTTT. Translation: CASSPTTGGTEAFF.

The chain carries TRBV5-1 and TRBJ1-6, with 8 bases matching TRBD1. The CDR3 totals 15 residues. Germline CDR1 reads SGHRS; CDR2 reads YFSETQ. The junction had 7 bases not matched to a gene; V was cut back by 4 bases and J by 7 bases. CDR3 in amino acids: CASSRATGENSPLHF. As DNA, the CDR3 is TGCGCCAGCAGCAGGGCGACAGGGGAAAATTCACCCCTCCACTTT.

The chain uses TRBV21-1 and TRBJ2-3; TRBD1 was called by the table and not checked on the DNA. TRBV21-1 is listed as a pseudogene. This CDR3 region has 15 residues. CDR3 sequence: CASSTGGGVADTQYF. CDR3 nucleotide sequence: TGTGCCAGCAGTACAGGGGGCGGTGTCGCAGATACGCAGTATTTT.

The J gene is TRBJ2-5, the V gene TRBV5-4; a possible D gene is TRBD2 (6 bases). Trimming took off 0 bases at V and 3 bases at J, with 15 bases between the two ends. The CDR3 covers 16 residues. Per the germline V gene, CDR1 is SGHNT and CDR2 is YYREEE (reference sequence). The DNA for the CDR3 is TGTGCCAGCAGCTTGGCCGGGGGTCGCTCTAAAGAGACCCAGTACTTC. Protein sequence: CASSLAGGRSKETQYF.

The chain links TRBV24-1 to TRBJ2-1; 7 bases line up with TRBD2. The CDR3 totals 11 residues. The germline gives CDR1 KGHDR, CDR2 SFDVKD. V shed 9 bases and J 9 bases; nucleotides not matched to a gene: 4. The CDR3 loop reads CATGRGGEQFF. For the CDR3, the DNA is TGTGCCACCGGGAGGGGCGGTGAGCAGTTCTTC.

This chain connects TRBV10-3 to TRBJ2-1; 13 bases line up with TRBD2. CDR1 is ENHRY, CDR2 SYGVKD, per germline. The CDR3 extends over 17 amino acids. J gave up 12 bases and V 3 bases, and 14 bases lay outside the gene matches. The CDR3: CAISEARTSGSQGGQFF. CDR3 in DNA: TGTGCCATCAGTGAAGCTCGGACTAGCGGGAGTCAAGGTGGGCAGTTCTTC.

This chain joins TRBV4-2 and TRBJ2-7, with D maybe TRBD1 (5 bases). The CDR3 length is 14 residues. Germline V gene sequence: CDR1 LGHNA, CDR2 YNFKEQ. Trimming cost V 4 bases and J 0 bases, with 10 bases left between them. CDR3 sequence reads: CASSLSRDSYEQYF. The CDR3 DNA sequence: TGTGCCAGCAGCCTTTCCAGGGACTCCTACGAGCAGTACTTC.

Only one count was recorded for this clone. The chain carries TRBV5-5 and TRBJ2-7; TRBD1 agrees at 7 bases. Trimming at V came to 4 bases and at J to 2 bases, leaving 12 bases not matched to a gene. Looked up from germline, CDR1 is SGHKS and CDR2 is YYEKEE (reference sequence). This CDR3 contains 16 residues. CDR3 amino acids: CASSALPTGSPYEQYF. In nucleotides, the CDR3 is TGTGCCAGCAGCGCCCTTCCGACAGGGTCCCCCTACGAGCAGTACTTC.

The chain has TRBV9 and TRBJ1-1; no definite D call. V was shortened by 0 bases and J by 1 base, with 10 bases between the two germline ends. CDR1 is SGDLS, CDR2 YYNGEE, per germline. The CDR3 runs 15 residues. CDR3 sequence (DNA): TGTGCCAGCAGCGTAGCCGCAGTTTCGAACACTGAAGCTTTCTTT. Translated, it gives CASSVAAVSNTEAFF.

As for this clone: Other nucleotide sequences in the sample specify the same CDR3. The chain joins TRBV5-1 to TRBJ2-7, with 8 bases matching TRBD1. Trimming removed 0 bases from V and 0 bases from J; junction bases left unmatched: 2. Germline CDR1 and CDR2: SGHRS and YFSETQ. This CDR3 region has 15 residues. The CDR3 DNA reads TGCGCCAGCAGCTTGGGGACAGGGTCCTCCTACGAGCAGTACTTC. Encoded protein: CASSLGTGSSYEQYF.

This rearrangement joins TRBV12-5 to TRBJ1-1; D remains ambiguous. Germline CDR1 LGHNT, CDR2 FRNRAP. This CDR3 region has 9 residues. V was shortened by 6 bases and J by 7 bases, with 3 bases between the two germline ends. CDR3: CASGFEAFF. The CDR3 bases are TGTGCTAGTGGCTTTGAAGCTTTCTTT.

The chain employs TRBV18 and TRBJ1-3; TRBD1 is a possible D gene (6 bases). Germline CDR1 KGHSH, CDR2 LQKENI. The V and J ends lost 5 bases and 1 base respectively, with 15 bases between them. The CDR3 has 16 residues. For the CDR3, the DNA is TGTGCCAGCTCATCGGGTCAGGGGCAATCTGGAAACACCATATATTTT. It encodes CASSSGQGQSGNTIYF. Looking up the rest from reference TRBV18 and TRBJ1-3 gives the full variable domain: NAGVMQNPRHLVRRRGQEARLRCSPMKGHSHVYWYRQLPEEGLKFMVYLQKENIIDESGMPKERFSAEFPKEGPSILRIQQVVRGDSAAYFCASSSGQGQSGNTIYFGEGSWLTVV.

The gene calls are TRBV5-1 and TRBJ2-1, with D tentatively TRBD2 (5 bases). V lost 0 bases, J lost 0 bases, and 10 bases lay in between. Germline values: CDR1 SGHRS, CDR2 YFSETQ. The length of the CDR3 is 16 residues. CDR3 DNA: TGCGCCAGCAGCTTGGTAGCGCAGAGCTCCTACAATGAGCAGTTCTTC. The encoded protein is CASSLVAQSSYNEQFF.

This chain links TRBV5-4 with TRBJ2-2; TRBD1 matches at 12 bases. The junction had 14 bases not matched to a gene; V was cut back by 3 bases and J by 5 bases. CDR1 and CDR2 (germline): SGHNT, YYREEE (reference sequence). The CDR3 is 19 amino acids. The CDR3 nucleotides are TGTGCCAGCAGCTCTCCGGGACAGGGGGCGCAAAGGAAAACCGGGGAGCTGTTTTTT. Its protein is CASSSPGQGAQRKTGELFF.